Listed below are T cell receptor beta chains from one sample, sequenced in a study of control samples from healthy donors and cancer patients. Using immunoSEQ multiplex PCR, the repertoire was profiled, and TCRdb retains in-frame clones only, with some absent. In the table there are some 130,000 clones, roughly 90% of which are singletons. Material: blood. These receptors originate from a man younger than 35 in good health. CDR3s include the opening cysteine and the closing phenylalanine or tryptophan. The order of the fields is D gene, J gene, clone size, V gene, CDR3 DNA, CDR3 protein. D genes are given only for firm matches. Only some rows state a clone size, as once, few, many or a class for expanded clones.

TRBD1 | TRBJ1-1 | . | TRBV9 | TGTGCCAGCAGCGCGGGACAGGGAGCGCCTAAAGCTTTCTTT | CASSAGQGAPKAFF
. | TRBJ1-1 | . | TRBV4-2 | TGTGCCAGCAGCCAAGTAGTGAAGGGGCCCTTCTTCACTGAAGCTTTCTTT | CASSQVVKGPFFTEAFF
. | TRBJ2-3 | . | TRBV5-1 | TGCGCCAGCAGCTTGGCCGCCCCCAACACAGATACGCAGTATTTT | CASSLAAPNTDTQYF
. | TRBJ1-5 | . | TRBV24-1 | TGTGCCACCAGTGACTGCACTGACAGGTGGGAAGGGGGTAGCAATCAGCCCCAGCATTTT | CATSDCTDRWEGGSNQPQHF
. | TRBJ1-6 | . | TRBV27 | TGTGCCAGCTCTTTGAGGGGGGCGGTTAGGTCACCCCTCCACTTT | CASSLRGAVRSPLHF
. | TRBJ2-3 | . | TRBV3-1/TRBV3-2 | TGTGCCAGCAGCCAAGGGGCAGATACGCAGTATTTT | CASSQGADTQYF
. | TRBJ1-5 | once | TRBV12-3/TRBV12-4 | TGTGCCAGCAGTTTACTTGGTTCTGGGCAGCATTTT | CASSLLGSGQHF
. | TRBJ1-2 | . | TRBV19 | TGTGCCAGTAGTATGTGGAGGGCCCGGATCGGCTACACCTTC | CASSMWRARIGYTF
. | TRBJ2-2 | . | TRBV11-3 | TGTGCCAGCAGCTTAGTCGCCGGGACGGGGAACACCGGGGAGCTGTTTTTT | CASSLVAGTGNTGELFF
. | TRBJ2-1 | once | TRBV2 | TGTGCCAGCGTAGGTCTTCAGACACTCCCAGGGGATGAGCAGTTCTTC | CASVGLQTLPGDEQFF
. | TRBJ2-1 | few | TRBV5-6 | TGTGCCAGCAGCTTGCAGGGGTTCGACTACAATGAGCAGTTCTTC | CASSLQGFDYNEQFF
. | TRBJ1-2 | . | TRBV10-3 | TGTGCCATCAGTGAGTCGAAGGTGTGGGCAGGGACGAGTGGCTACACCTTC | CAISESKVWAGTSGYTF
. | TRBJ1-5 | . | TRBV18 | TGTGCCAGCTCACCCGACCACACGAGTCTCAGGGGTCTCAATCAGCCCCAGCATTTT | CASSPDHTSLRGLNQPQHF
TRBD1 | TRBJ1-4 | . | TRBV7-9 | TGTGCCAGCAGCTTAGGACAGGGGGATGAAAAACTGTTTTTT | CASSLGQGDEKLFF
. | TRBJ1-2 | few | TRBV6-6 | TGTGCCAGCAGCATCGACATTAACTATGGCTACACCTTC | CASSIDINYGYTF
. | TRBJ2-1 | . | TRBV11-2 | TGTGCCAGCAGCCCTGCCGGGGTCTCCTACAATGAGCAGTTCTTC | CASSPAGVSYNEQFF
. | TRBJ1-1 | . | TRBV7-9 | TGTGCCAGCAGCTTAGCTCTGGGGGCGTTCACTGAAGCTTTCTTT | CASSLALGAFTEAFF
. | TRBJ1-3 | once | TRBV6-6 | TGTGCCAGCAGTCCGGACATGTCTGGAAACACCATATATTTT | CASSPDMSGNTIYF
. | TRBJ2-1 | . | TRBV6-1 | TGTGCCAGCAGTGAAGAGAGGGAGCTTGAGCAGTTCTTC | CASSEERELEQFF
. | TRBJ1-3 | . | TRBV5-1 | TGCGCCAGCAGCTTGGGGTCGGTCTCTGGAAACACCATATATTTT | CASSLGSVSGNTIYF
TRBD1 | TRBJ1-1 | . | TRBV5-1 | TGCGCCAGCAGCTTAGCCGGGACAGGGACAATGAACACTGAAGCTTTCTTT | CASSLAGTGTMNTEAFF
. | TRBJ2-3 | . | TRBV11-2 | TGTGCCAGCAGCTTAGATCAGACAGATACGCAGTATTTT | CASSLDQTDTQYF
TRBD1 | TRBJ2-5 | . | TRBV19 | TGTGCCAGTAGTATAGATGGGACAGGGGCTGTGGAGACCCAGTACTTC | CASSIDGTGAVETQYF
. | TRBJ1-3 | . | TRBV27 | TGTGCCAGCAGTTTTTTGGGGGCGGGAAACACCATATATTTT | CASSFLGAGNTIYF
. | TRBJ1-1 | once | TRBV10-1 | TGCGCCAGCAGTGAGCTTGGGTATACTGAAGCTTTCTTT | CASSELGYTEAFF
. | TRBJ2-2 | . | TRBV7-9 | TGTGCCAGCAGCTGGGGGGTCACCACCGGGGAGCTGTTTTTT | CASSWGVTTGELFF
TRBD1 | TRBJ1-2 | . | TRBV11-2 | TGTGCCAGCAGAAATCCGGGACAGCGTTTTTATGGCTACACCTTC | CASRNPGQRFYGYTF
. | TRBJ1-1 | once | TRBV11-2 | TGTGCCAGCAGTTATACGGGCGAGACTGAAGCTTTCTTT | CASSYTGETEAFF
TRBD2 | TRBJ2-1 | once | TRBV3-1/TRBV3-2 | TGTGCCAGCAGCCATCTCCCTTCTGTGCGGGGGGCCTACAATGAGCAGTTCTTC | CASSHLPSVRGAYNEQFF
TRBD1 | TRBJ1-4 | . | TRBV7-2 | TGTGCCAGCAGCCGGATGGGACAGGGCGCCGAAAAACTGTTTTTT | CASSRMGQGAEKLFF
. | TRBJ1-5 | . | TRBV6-6 | TGTGCCAGCAGTTACCCGGCGGGGGGCAATCAGCCCCAGCATTTT | CASSYPAGGNQPQHF
TRBD1 | TRBJ1-2 | . | TRBV6-1 | TGTGCCAGCAGTGAAACAGGGGTTGATGGCTACACCTTC | CASSETGVDGYTF
TRBD1 | TRBJ2-3 | . | TRBV18 | TGTGCCAGCTCACCCGGGACAGACTATAGAACAGATACGCAGTATTTT | CASSPGTDYRTDTQYF
. | TRBJ1-6 | . | TRBV12-3/TRBV12-4 | TGTGCCAGCAGCCCAGGGAATTCACCCCTCCACTTT | CASSPGNSPLHF
. | TRBJ1-1 | . | TRBV2 | TGTGCCAGCAGTCCAGAGAACACTGAAGCTTTCTTT | CASSPENTEAFF